These T cell receptor beta chains were read from a single sample in a study of CD4+ T cells in melanoma. Libraries were prepared by immunoSEQ multiplex PCR; TCRdb keeps only in-frame clonotypes and omits some of them. The sample has over 130,000 clones; around nine tenths are singletons. Every receptor here comes from a human donor with melanoma. Each CDR3 is given without its conserved first and last residue.

cdr3_length	v_call	j_call	cdr3_aa
12	TRBV2	TRBJ1-5	ASTGIQFNQPQH
15	TRBV5-4	TRBJ2-7	ASSPGLAGGVVYEQY
12	TRBV4-1	TRBJ2-7	ASSPGDRAYEQY
10	TRBV30	TRBJ2-7	AWSVPNYEQY
12	TRBV5-1	TRBJ2-1	ASSHDRAYNEQF
11	TRBV4-2	TRBJ1-1	ASSLDQGAEAF
13	TRBV5-1	TRBJ2-3	ASSPIGRSPDTQY
12	TRBV29-1	TRBJ2-3	SVNPGTGTDTQY
12	TRBV5-1	TRBJ1-5	ASSLGGPGEPQH
13	TRBV5-1	TRBJ2-3	ASSLAPPSTDTQY
12	TRBV30	TRBJ1-1	ASDATAALTEAF
12	TRBV25-1	TRBJ1-1	ASSPRGSNTEAF
13	TRBV18	TRBJ2-7	ASSPTSGGSYEQY
11	TRBV7-8	TRBJ1-2	ASSPASGGGYT
12	TRBV2	TRBJ1-5	ASSERHLDQPQH
13	TRBV7-2	TRBJ2-3	ASSLYYTSTDTQY
11	TRBV27	TRBJ1-6	ASSLFGGAPLH
14	TRBV7-9	TRBJ2-3	ASSSGAGTPTDTQY
14	TRBV6-5	TRBJ1-1	ASSYSNRFRGAEAF
12	TRBV6-5	TRBJ1-2	ASREGGSSGGYT
12	TRBV7-9	TRBJ1-2	ASSWLQGSNGYT
13	TRBV6-5	TRBJ2-2	ASSFQGPYTGELF
12	TRBV30	TRBJ1-2	AWSTGGANYGYT
10	TRBV5-4	TRBJ2-7	ASSRQVSEQY
14	TRBV5-6	TRBJ2-2	ASSSNPGTNTGELF
13	TRBV7-6	TRBJ2-2	ASSPSGQGFGELF
11	TRBV2	TRBJ1-2	ASSQDGNYGYT
12	TRBV10-3	TRBJ1-4	AISSGTGNEKLF
14	TRBV10-3	TRBJ2-1	AISARTGRQYNEQF
13	TRBV2	TRBJ2-2	ASSEQRGFTGELF
14	TRBV10-1	TRBJ1-1	ASSESGTPLNTEAF
13	TRBV5-1	TRBJ1-2	ASSLGTNLLYGYT